This T cell receptor (beta chain) was found in a study of cytomegalovirus exposure and HLA in healthy donors (dated by TCRdb to the late 2010s). For context, the study as a whole: An earlier analysis of 587 of the donors reported about 260 Gb of sequence data and 90 million to 120 million unique TCR beta sequences obtained from some 170 million T cells. An early release covering 550 to 700 HLA-typed donors comprised approximately 300 gigabases of sequencing data and tens of millions of unique TCR sequences. Of the approximately 400 genotyped donors, about 80% fell in the genetic ancestry cluster associated with self-reported Caucasian donors. The aim of the study was to test whether cataloging public T cell receptors could identify signatures of past pathogen exposure. The T cell repertoires of around 670 subjects were profiled by immunosequencing and related to cytomegalovirus serostatus. Besides the first cohort of about 730 subjects, a separate validation cohort made up of 95 to 150 different subjects was used. To predict cytomegalovirus infection status, the study combined high-throughput TCR immunosequencing, statistical association of individual TCRs with disease status, and machine learning. In a later analysis, previously published TCR beta repertoires from hundreds of donors were re-analyzed and high-resolution HLA genotyping was added so that TCR occurrence patterns could be studied. The later analysis used no new phenotypic data to find candidate immune exposures, relying instead on TCR beta sequences and their occurrence across donors. In an earlier analysis of roughly 580 of the donors, high-throughput TCR beta sequencing was used to judge whether each TCR beta V gene segment behaved as functional or pseudogenic. Alongside the repertoire data, information on donor age, sex, ethnicity and CMV serostatus was compiled. A later genetic analysis took genome-wide SNP genotypes for about 55% of the 666 donors and used that subset as a discovery cohort. Every discovery cohort repertoire had been produced on one sequencing platform. Both class I and class II loci were covered by HLA typing, at four-digit resolution. The number of typed donors differed by locus: about 629-640 for A, B, C, DRB1 and DQB1; roughly 510 for DQA1; 606 for DPA1; and 400 to 480 for DPB1. Five DR-DQ haplotypes were handled as single units for association and clustering, since linkage in the cohort was strong. Across about 380 genotyped donors of the cohort, an average of approximately 200,000 unique TCR beta nucleotide sequences per donor were sequenced, and roughly 20% of those sequences were non-productive.

Remarks on this clone: The antigen this receptor binds is unknown. Base quality data are lacking; no much larger clone is found one base away.

The investigation overall reported the following: In a later analysis, the rate of TCR association differed among HLA loci, with DRB1 alleles having the most associated TCRs and HLA-C alleles having the fewest. A later analysis reported that several top co-occurrence clusters appeared linked to parvovirus B19, influenza, CMV and Epstein-Barr virus. A later analysis found that most CMV-associated TCR beta chains appeared HLA-restricted, with HLA associations seemingly driven largely by CMV exposure. While some public TCRs were present in many individuals, most TCR sequences turned up only very rarely across donors. Linkage disequilibrium might explain the correlated functional status among segregating V segments, but an unknown experimental factor could not be ruled out. Strong co-occurrence of HLA alleles, especially DR and DQ, made assigning TCR associations to individual alleles difficult. This cohort had only TCR beta chains sequenced, and the lack of alpha or paired-chain data limited which features could be detected. Because counts were too low, roughly 17 rarely observed V segments, including chromosome 9 orphons, were left out of the earlier analysis of a few hundred of the donors. According to a later genetic analysis, donors in an Asian-associated ancestry cluster had fewer N-insertions in productive TCRs than the approximately 700-donor mean. According to the authors, the approach could potentially be generalized to other disease states and immunological phenotypes. Sequencing depth was assumed to be roughly uniform across donors in the presence/absence analyses, though that assumption may not hold. A total of 150 to 200 TCR beta chains were listed by the study as associated with cytomegalovirus. In a later analysis, HLA-associated TCR beta chains showed more clonal expansion and lower generation probabilities than non-associated chains that were equally common. CMV serostatus was the only immune exposure information available for the cohort. A later genetic analysis associated a missense DCLRE1C variant with V-gene and J-gene trimming of TCR beta chains, and an independent cohort replicated the association. Broadly in line with IMGT annotations, most TCR beta V segments showed up in productive rearrangements about 87% or about 30% of the time in an earlier analysis of around 600 of the donors. The sequencing pipeline was judged likely to have produced a cluster of highly shared sequence variants as a technical artifact. Because some donors lacked HLA typing at each locus, the association tests relied only on the typed subset. The classifier was reported to diagnose cytomegalovirus status with high specificity and sensitivity in both the original and validation cohorts. A further reported finding was that TCR beta sequences accurately predicted the HLA-A and HLA-B alleles for most subjects in the first cohort. A few of the identified cytomegalovirus-associated TCR beta chains were confirmed in vitro to be specific for cytomegalovirus antigens. At a false discovery rate of 0.05, a later analysis linked about 16,000 TCR beta sequences to specific HLA alleles.

The cohort consisted of 650 to 700 healthy bone marrow donors. All cohort members were sampled while nominally healthy, although unrecorded immune exposures were likely present. Of the 600 or so cohort members, 289 had a positive CMV serostatus and approximately 400 had a negative one, while no CMV serostatus was recorded for the donor. Each donor provided a peripheral blood sample, and peripheral blood mononuclear cells were used for TCR beta sequencing. Genomic DNA was extracted from the blood cell samples with the Qiagen DNeasy Blood Extraction Kit. The library was built by means of the immunoSEQ multiplex PCR assay. For the multiplex PCR, a mixture combining 60 forward primers for TCR Vbeta segments and 13 reverse primers for TCR Jbeta segments was used. Amplification of the CDR3 region of rearranged TCR beta genes was performed with a multiplex PCR assay on genomic DNA. Amplified TCR beta libraries were sequenced as 87-base-pair reads on the Illumina HiSeq System. The original methods were these. A later analysis tallied 70 million to 100 million unique TCR beta chains across the 666 repertoires, and around 12 million of those chains were shared by two or more donors. A nearest-neighbor algorithm error-corrected the raw reads and collapsed the reads into unique sequences, merging closely related sequences to remove PCR and sequencing errors. CDR3 sequences were aligned to IMGT reference sequences to assign V, D and J gene segments. Each retained sequence needed at least a six-nucleotide match to both a V gene segment and a J gene segment. Rearrangements were classified as productive when the CDR3 lacked stop codons and remained in frame with V and J, and all other rearrangements were classified as non-productive. CDR3 was defined according to IMGT convention as the region running from the second conserved V-encoded cysteine to the conserved J-encoded phenylalanine. The earlier analysis of about 610 of the donors excluded any sequence lacking an unambiguous match to a single V gene segment. An earlier analysis of roughly 590 of the donors called V segments functional above 56.7% productive rearrangements and segregating when the between-donor standard deviation exceeded 5%. To diagnose cytomegalovirus status from the catalog of TCR beta chain sequences, a statistical classification framework was built. A later analysis assigned V and J genes by comparing TCR nucleotide sequences with IMGT/GENE-DB human TR gene sequences. A later analysis assigned CDR3 sequences and most-parsimonious VDJ recombination scenarios with the TCRdist pipeline. A later analysis defined each TCR beta chain by its CDR3 amino acid sequence plus V-gene family, and excluded reads lacking a unique V-gene family. In a later analysis, 550 to 650 highly shared, low-generation-probability nucleotide sequences were removed to address suspected cross-contamination and a sequencing artifact. In a later analysis, a clonal expansion index for each public chain was calculated from normalized within-repertoire ranks of inferred template counts. A later analysis computed generation probabilities with a VDJ recombination model fitted to out-of-frame rearrangements, and checked the results against IGoR. In a later analysis, hypergeometric tests were used to score TCR-TCR, TCR-HLA and TCR-CMV co-occurrence, with a repertoire-size bias correction applied to TCR pairs. A later analysis estimated false discovery rates by permuting HLA or CMV assignments 20 times. In a later analysis, co-occurring TCRs were grouped using DBSCAN, with TCRdist sequence similarity added in when clustering inside HLA-allele-positive subsets. Co-occurrence clustering excluded repertoires with fewer than 30,000 or more than 120,000 public chains, plus five with anomalous nucleotide sharing. TCRdb provides this immuneACCESS table in a form limited to in-frame rearrangements. Some clones are lacking; in checked studies, under half of them reflect an unresolved V gene, and why the rest are absent is not known. The V and J calls and clone size are taken from that table; D and trimming were inferred from the DNA. For this sample the table gives over 200,000 clones, of which approximately 81% were detected only once. The ten largest clonotypes hold 1% to 1.5% of the sample.

The receptor comes from a human donor in good health. The specimen sequenced was PBMCs.

The DNA is as follows: TGTGCCAGCAGCCCCCCGGGAAGCGGGGCCTACAATGAGCAGTTCTTC. Translation gives CASSPPGSGAYNEQFF. The V and J segments used are TRBV13 and TRBJ2-1; a stretch of 7 junction bases matches TRBD2. Here V drops 5 bases and J drops 2 bases, and the junction holds 9 bases not matched to any gene. CDR1 is given as PRHDT and CDR2 as FYEKMQ, both from the germline V gene (reference sequence). The CDR3 covers 16 residues, taking in both the cysteine and the phenylalanine. CDR3 DNA is the only sequence kept; it has 48 bases, read in frame from the first base.